This T cell receptor (beta chain) is from a study of blood T cell repertoires in COVID-19. Study in general: The cDNA or gDNA used as material had been derived from T cells, B-cell-depleted T cells, or PBMCs.

Sequencing was performed with immunoSEQ multiplex PCR; in TCRdb, only in-frame clones are kept and a portion is missing. The sample shows under 80,000 clones, approximately 80% of them seen only once. V lost 5 bases, J lost 5 bases, and 12 bases lay in between. The length of the CDR3 is 13 residues. The specimen sequenced was peripheral blood. The receptor comes from a human donor in a cohort sampled during active COVID-19. The chain uses TRBV12-3 or TRBV12-4 and TRBJ1-2, with D possibly being TRBD1 (5 bases). For the CDR3, the DNA is TGTGCCAGCAGTATGACAGTATCATATGGCTACACCTTC. Translated: CASSMTVSYGYTF.